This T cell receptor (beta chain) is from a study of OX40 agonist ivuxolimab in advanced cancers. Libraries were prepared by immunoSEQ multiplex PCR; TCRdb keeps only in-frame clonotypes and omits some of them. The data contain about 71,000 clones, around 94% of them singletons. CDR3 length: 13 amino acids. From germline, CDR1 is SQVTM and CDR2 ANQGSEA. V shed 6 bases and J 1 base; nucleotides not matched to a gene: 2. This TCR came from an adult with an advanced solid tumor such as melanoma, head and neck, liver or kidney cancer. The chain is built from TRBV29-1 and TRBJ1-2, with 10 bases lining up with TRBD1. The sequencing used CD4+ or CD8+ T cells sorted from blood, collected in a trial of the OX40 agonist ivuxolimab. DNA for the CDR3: TGCAGCGTGACAGGGGGCCATAACTATGGCTACACCTTC. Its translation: CSVTGGHNYGYTF.